The clone carrying this TCR beta chain was seen a handful of times. CDR3 regions were amplified by Arm-PCR using iRepertoire HTBI primers to build TCR beta libraries. MiXCR was run by TCRdb on the multiplex PCR reads, yielding one entry per CDR3 protein. The sample has about 540,000 distinct CDR3 sequences; less than 15% are singletons. The entry originates in a study of regulatory T cells in long-lasting Graves disease. About the study: Antithyroid drugs had been taken by newly diagnosed Graves' patients for under 3 months.

Indicated time point: newly diagnosed GD, antithyroid drugs for less than 3 months. Making the TCR library involved RNA that had been extracted from PBMCs. V gave up 3 bases and J gave up 1 base, with 12 bases separating them. The germline V gene has CDR1 SQVTM and CDR2 ANQGSEA. The CDR3 spans 14 residues. The same data also contributed to another study, on T cells in Graves' hyperthyroidism and ophthalmopathy. That report notes: Diagnoses were made from clinical symptoms, serum measures (thyroxine and TRAb), thyroid ultrasound and orbital computed tomography. First-round RT-PCR with HTBI primers amplified the TCR CDR3 region. Most clonotypes that expanded in the thyroid above 0.001 also showed up in blood.

The sequence was obtained from a young man with Graves disease. The V call is TRBV29-1, the J call TRBJ1-1; a possible D gene is TRBD1 (5 bases). Source: peripheral blood mononuclear cells (PBMCs), taken at new diagnosis, from a patient treated with antithyroid drugs. The CDR3 loop reads CSVEGHRGNTEAFF. The CDR3 DNA sequence: TGCAGCGTTGAGGGGCACCGTGGGAACACTGAAGCTTTCTTT.